This TCR beta chain was recorded in a study of blood T cells in healthy people across ages. Regarding the study as a whole: Diversity figures derived from one million T cells were judged to underestimate the true value.

Combining a sample-barcoded 5' primer with a J-beta primer mix, a second PCR ran for roughly 7 to 12 cycles. TCRdb reprocessed the 5' RACE reads with MiXCR, giving one entry per CDR3 protein. The sample includes approximately 360,000 distinct CDR3 sequences, about 55% of them seen just once. This clonotype was seen repeatedly, ten times or more. Its antigen is still unknown. Deletions cut 0 bases from V and 2 bases from J, with 7 bases between. From germline, CDR1 is SGHRS and CDR2 YFSETQ. The CDR3 runs 14 residues. The receptor was isolated from a man between 60 and 75 years old in good health. Input material: blood. The V gene is TRBV5-1, the J gene TRBJ2-3; D is possibly TRBD1 or TRBD2 (5 bases each). The CDR3 sequence: CASSLAGATDTQYF. The CDR3 nucleotides are TGCGCCAGCAGCTTGGCCGGGGCCACAGATACGCAGTATTTT. Using reference TRBV5-1 and TRBJ2-3 for the parts outside the CDR3, the full variable domain is KAGVTQTPRYLIKTRGQQVTLSCSPISGHRSVSWYQQTPGQGLQFLFEYFSETQRNKGNFPGRFSGRQFSNSRSEMNVSTLELGDSALYLCASSLAGATDTQYFGPGTRLTVL.